Presented here are 21 T cell receptor beta chains from one specimen sequenced in a study of T cells in women clearing cervical HPV infection. The method was immunoSEQ multiplex PCR; TCRdb's version includes in-frame clones alone and lacks a portion of them. The specimen's table records about 23,000 clones. Input material: blood buffy coat. The receptors here all came from a woman between 18 and 69 years old with a cervical HPV16 infection that either progressed to CIN3+ or cleared (not recorded which).

The sequenced part of the CDR3 DNA is TGTGCCAGCAGGGACAGGGACCCCCTTGGCGAG. This translates into CASRDRDPLGE. The whole CDR3 is CASRDRDPLGEQYF. The genes are TRBV2 and TRBJ2-7; 8 nucleotides match TRBD1. The sequence runs out 3 residues before the end of the CDR3; the remainder is reconstructed from the germline J gene. The germline V gene has CDR1 SNHLY and CDR2 FYNNEI. J lost 6 bases, V lost 6 bases, and 10 bases had no gene match. CDR3 size: 14 residues.

Note on this clone: With the read ending 3 residues before the CDR3 end, the germline J gene is used to fill in that end. This rearrangement joins TRBV7-9 to TRBJ1-2; 7 bases map to TRBD1. J lost 6 bases, V lost 3 bases, and 10 bases had no gene match. Germline CDR1 is SEHNR and CDR2 is FQNEAQ (reference sequence). The CDR3 contains 15 residues. The CDR3 DNA, read in part, is TGTGCCAGCAGCTTGCCCGAACAGGGGCAGGATGGC. Protein: CASSLPEQGQDG. The whole CDR3 sequence reads CASSLPEQGQDGYTF. Full variable domain (outside the CDR3, taken from reference TRBV7-9 and TRBJ1-2): DTGVSQNPRHKITKRGQNVTFRCDPISEHNRLYWYRQTLGQGPEFLTYFQNEAQLEKSRLLSDRFSAERPKGSFSTLEIQRTEQGDSAMYLCASSLPEQGQDGYTFGSGTRLTVV.

About this clone itself: A junction end diverges from the germline sequence, so it may reflect a read error. The CDR3 goes on 3 residues after the read ends, and that part is filled in from the germline J gene. The chain joins TRBV4-2 to TRBJ1-1; D may be TRBD1 (6 bases). This CDR3 comprises 13 residues. The germline gives CDR1 LGHNA, CDR2 YNFKEQ. CDR3 protein: CASSLGQNSEAFF. CDR3 DNA, as far as it was read: TGCGCCAGCAGCCTCGGACAGAATTCTGAA.

Details on this clone: The read ends 3 residues early relative to the CDR3; the germline J gene fills the gap. The V gene is TRBV24-1, the J gene TRBJ2-5, with D perhaps TRBD1 (5 bases). V was shortened by 9 bases and J by 3 bases, with 13 bases between the two germline ends. CDR1 and CDR2 from the germline V gene are KGHDR and SFDVKD. The CDR3 length is 13 residues. CDR3 DNA, as far as it was read: TGTGCCACCGGCACCGACAGTGAAGAGACC. This sequence encodes CATGTDSEET. The CDR3 as a whole reads CATGTDSEETQYF.

In the case of this clone: The CDR3 end lies 3 residues beyond the end of the read and is filled in from the germline J gene. V and J are TRBV20-1 and TRBJ2-1; 8 bases agree with TRBD2. Germline trimming cut 3 bases from V and 5 bases from J; bases unmatched to any gene: 12. The germline gives CDR1 DFQATT, CDR2 SNEGSKA (reference sequence). The length of the CDR3 is 16 residues. The sequenced CDR3 bases are TGCAGTGCTAGGAATGAGGCAAGCGGGGGAAACAATGAG. It encodes CSARNEASGGNNE. The whole CDR3 protein is CSARNEASGGNNEQFF.

As regards this clone: The read comes to an end 3 residues before the CDR3 does, leaving the germline J gene to fill in the end. The rearrangement links TRBV7-2 to TRBJ1-1, with TRBD1 matching over 8 bases. The CDR3 extends over 15 amino acids. The ends lost 3 bases at V and 4 bases at J; junction bases unmatched: 7. Per the germline V gene, CDR1 is SGHTA and CDR2 is FQGNSA. The sequenced part of the CDR3 DNA is TGTGCCAGCAGCTTCACAGGGGGTTTGTTCACTGAA. As protein: CASSFTGGLFTE. The entire CDR3 protein is CASSFTGGLFTEAFF.

Worth noting for this clone: The CDR3 extends 3 residues past the end of the read, so its final part is completed from the germline J gene. This chain uses TRBV28 with TRBJ2-7; 8 bases are a match to TRBD1. Germline CDR1 is MDHEN and CDR2 is SYDVKM. The CDR3 has 15 residues. Unmatched junction bases numbered 7, after V lost 4 bases and J lost 2 bases. CDR3 DNA, as far as it was read: TGTGCCAGCAGTTCCTCTTGGGACAGGCCCTACGAG. Its protein product is CASSSSWDRPYE. The CDR3 as a whole reads CASSSSWDRPYEQYF.

Partial CDR3 DNA: TGCAGTGCTAGAGATGGCGACCTCTCTGGGGCCAACGTG. This sequence encodes CSARDGDLSGANV. The whole CDR3 protein reads CSARDGDLSGANVLFF. The V gene is TRBV20-1, the J gene TRBJ2-2; a possible D gene is TRBD1 (5 bases). The read gets to within 3 residues of the CDR3 end, and the germline J gene fills in the rest. The CDR3 is 16 amino acids. The V gene's germline CDR1 is DFQATT and CDR2 SNEGSKA (reference sequence).

As to this clone: The read comes to an end 3 residues before the CDR3 does, leaving the germline J gene to fill in the end. J is TRBJ1-2 and V is TRBV7-9; no clear D gene. CDR3 length: 15 residues. Germline lookup yields CDR1 SEHNR and CDR2 FQNEAQ (reference sequence). The covered CDR3 bases are TGTGCCAGCAGCTTAGTTAGCGGGAAAGTAGGCGAC. It is translated as CASSLVSGKVGD. The full CDR3 sequence reads CASSLVSGKVGDYTF.

In the case of this clone: With the read ending 3 residues before the CDR3 end, the germline J gene is used to fill in that end. The V and J genes are TRBV2 and TRBJ1-2; D may be TRBD1 (6 bases). Trimming left V 6 bases short and J 2 bases short, with 10 bases between. The CDR3 is 13 residues long. Germline CDR1 and CDR2: SNHLY and FYNNEI. CDR3: CASRGASNYGYTF. CDR3 bases read: TGTGCCAGCAGGGGGGCCAGCAACTATGGC.

This clone shows up as medium-sized by frequency. The CDR3 goes on 3 residues after the read ends, and that part is filled in from the germline J gene. The V gene is TRBV19, the J gene TRBJ2-1, with TRBD2 matching over 9 bases. The CDR3 has 19 amino acids. After removal of 4 bases from V and 0 bases from J, the junction contained 13 bases not matched to a gene. Germline CDR1 is LNHDA and CDR2 is SQIVND (reference sequence). CDR3 loop: CASSTSPLSGRPSYNEQFF. The sequenced part of the CDR3 DNA is TGTGCCAGTAGTACTTCACCCCTAAGCGGGAGGCCCTCCTACAATGAG.

This clone is called medium-sized based on its frequency. The read ends 3 residues shy of where the CDR3 ends; the end is completed using the germline J gene. The chain has TRBV10-3 and TRBJ2-7; 7 positions match TRBD2. J gave up 0 bases and V 6 bases, and 5 bases lay outside the gene matches. From germline, CDR1 is ENHRY and CDR2 SYGVKD. The CDR3 totals 14 residues. CDR3 DNA, as far as it was read: TGTGCCATCAGACAGCGGGATGGCTCCTACGAG. Its translation: CAIRQRDGSYE. The entire CDR3 protein reads CAIRQRDGSYEQYF.

Details on this clone: The read stops 3 residues short of the end of the CDR3; the missing end is completed from the germline J gene. The gene calls are TRBV29-1 and TRBJ1-1, with D possibly being TRBD1 (5 bases). The CDR3 consists of 14 residues. Trimming took 4 bases from V and 4 from J, leaving 16 bases between them. Germline CDR1 and CDR2: SQVTM and ANQGSEA. Partial CDR3 DNA: TGCAGCGTTGCTCAGGGCGCCGGGAGCACTGAA. Its protein product is CSVAQGAGSTE. The entire CDR3 sequence reads CSVAQGAGSTEAFF.

Notes on this clone: The read terminates 3 residues before the CDR3 end, so the remaining end is supplied by the germline J gene. The chain employs TRBV19 and TRBJ1-2; 8 nucleotides align to TRBD1. The CDR3 totals 15 residues. Germline assignment: CDR1 LNHDA and CDR2 SQIVND (reference sequence). Partial CDR3 DNA: TGTGCCAGTAGTCGACAGGGGATAGGTTACAATGAC. Translating it yields CASSRQGIGYND. The whole CDR3 reads CASSRQGIGYNDYTF.

A note on this clone: The read falls 3 residues short of the CDR3 end, and the missing part is taken from the germline J gene. The rearrangement joins TRBV6-1 to TRBJ2-3; no clear D gene. Germline CDR1 and CDR2: MNHNS and SASEGT. This CDR3 spans 14 amino acids. The sequenced CDR3 bases are TGTGCCAGCAGTGAAGGGCGGAACAATCAGCCG. It specifies CASSEGRNNQP. The CDR3 in full is CASSEGRNNQPQYF.

Worth noting for this clone: Read data end 3 residues before the CDR3 end; the end is taken from the germline J gene. The chain joins TRBV18 to TRBJ2-7; tentatively, D is TRBD1 or TRBD2 (5 bases each). Trimming cost V 0 bases and J 0 bases, with 12 bases left between them. The germline CDR1 and CDR2 sequences are KGHSH and LQKENI. This CDR3 comprises 16 residues. CDR3 in amino acids: CASSPPEVGASYEQYF. The covered CDR3 bases are TGTGCCAGCTCACCACCGGAGGTAGGGGCCTCCTACGAG.

Concerning this clone itself: The sequenced fragment ends 3 residues before the CDR3 boundary, so the rest is inferred from the germline J gene. The chain is built from TRBV13 and TRBJ2-4; 10 bases fit TRBD2. CDR3 length equals 17 residues. The V and J ends lost 0 bases and 6 bases, in that order; junction bases with no gene match: 8. CDR1 is PRHDT, CDR2 FYEKMQ, per germline (reference sequence). The CDR3 bases that were read are TGTGCCAGCAGCTTAGGGGCGGCTAGCGGGAGTTCAAACATT. Its translation is CASSLGAASGSSNI. The whole CDR3 sequence reads CASSLGAASGSSNIQYF.

Remarks on this clone: The observed sequence ends 3 residues before the CDR3 terminus, with the missing tail filled in from the germline J gene. The chain couples TRBV18 to TRBJ1-2; D gene unclear. Germline loops: CDR1 KGHSH, CDR2 LQKENI. The CDR3 is made up of 15 amino acids. The part of the CDR3 DNA that was read is TGTGCCAGCTCAGCCTCCTCCGACCCTACAGATACC. It is translated as CASSASSDPTDT. The whole CDR3 sequence reads CASSASSDPTDTYTF.

On this clone: The CDR3 end falls 3 residues outside the read, so it is completed with the germline J gene. The chain employs TRBV19 and TRBJ2-1, with 10 bases lining up with TRBD1. CDR3 length: 15 amino acids. The V gene's germline CDR1 is LNHDA and CDR2 SQIVND (reference sequence). The V segment lost 3 bases and the J segment 2 bases; nucleotides outside the gene matches: 1. The CDR3 DNA, read in part, is TGTGCCAGTAGTATCGGGACAGGGGCCTACAATGAG. Amino acid sequence: CASSIGTGAYNE. The whole CDR3 reads CASSIGTGAYNEQFF.

With respect to this clone: The missing CDR3 end, 3 residues past where the read stops, is filled in from the germline J gene. The chain couples TRBV7-2 to TRBJ1-6; 7 positions match TRBD1. Germline trimming cut 5 bases from V and 9 bases from J; bases unmatched to any gene: 10. Looked up from germline, CDR1 is SGHTA and CDR2 is FQGNSA. The CDR3 extends over 15 amino acids. CDR3 DNA (partial): TGTGCCAGCAGCCCAGGGGGACGTGGTATTTCACCC. It encodes CASSPGGRGISP. The whole CDR3 reads CASSPGGRGISPLHF. The full variable domain, with the rest looked up from reference TRBV7-2 and TRBJ1-6, is GAGVSQSPSNKVTEKGKDVELRCDPISGHTALYWYRQSLGQGLEFLIYFQGNSAPDKSGLPSDRFSAERTGGSVSTLTIQRTQQEDSAVYLCASSPGGRGISPLHFGNGTRLTVT.

The CDR3 sequence: CASSLVGGMTYDYTF. The part of the CDR3 DNA that was read is TGTGCCAGCAGCTTAGTAGGCGGAATGACCTACGAC. The chain employs TRBV7-9 and TRBJ1-2; D not resolved. The read ends 3 residues shy of where the CDR3 ends; the end is completed using the germline J gene. The CDR3 runs to 15 residues. Germline CDR1 SEHNR, CDR2 FQNEAQ (reference sequence).